This record looks at one T cell receptor beta chain sequence and its context. This sample was included in a study of blood T cell repertoires in COVID-19. Study information: The origin of the acute and convalescent COVID-19 samples was the United States, Italy and Spain.

The CDR3 runs to 13 residues. V shed 2 bases and J shed 2 bases, with 7 bases lying between them. Germline V gene lookup returns CDR1 MDHEN and CDR2 SYDVKM. Study processing details: By means of reference gene primer amplification, nucleated cell counts were estimated. This table comes from immunoSEQ multiplex PCR, and its TCRdb copy is limited to in-frame clones, with some not included. V, J and clone size are those of that table, while D and trimming were read from the DNA. The table includes around 49,000 clones, around 81% detected once. The sequence came from a woman older than 75 with COVID-19, enrolled during active disease. The sample taken for sequencing was peripheral blood. V gene TRBV28 combines with J gene TRBJ2-7; possibly TRBD1 for D (5 bases). CDR3 residues: CASSLQGTYEQYF. The CDR3 nucleotides read TGTGCCAGCAGTTTACAGGGCACCTACGAGCAGTACTTC.